Included here is one T cell receptor (beta chain) sequence, with context. Its antigen remains unidentified. TCRdb re-called the 5' RACE reads through MiXCR, storing one row per CDR3 protein. The data hold tens of thousands of distinct CDR3 sequences, with less than 15% observed a single time. The sample is drawn from a study of neurological immune-mediated disorders. Notes on the study in general: CDR3 amino acid sequences of expanded clones were not shared across subjects, a result suggesting private repertoires in all groups.

V dropped 2 bases and J dropped 6; count of bases not matched to a gene: 9. The CDR3 extends over 15 amino acids. Germline CDR1 is DFQATT and CDR2 is SNEGSKA (reference sequence). This sample's time point: longitudinal time-point 3. Maryland, USA blood bank volunteers served as healthy controls. PBMCs numbering 2 million and stored at -80 C yielded the unsorted libraries. The origin of this receptor is a man under 40 in good health. The sample taken for sequencing was PBMCs. The genes are TRBV20-1 and TRBJ2-3; 9 bases are a match to TRBD2. CDR3: CSARPVGGRGDTQYF. Written as DNA, the CDR3 is TGCAGTGCTAGACCCGTGGGCGGGAGGGGCGATACGCAGTATTTT.